One and the same sample provided the 5 T cell receptor beta chains below, sequenced in a study of blood T cell repertoires in COVID-19. The repertoire was sequenced with immunoSEQ multiplex PCR; TCRdb's copy has only in-frame clones and lacks some. The sample has 330,000 or so clones; about 87% are singletons. Sequenced sample: peripheral blood. These receptor sequences come from a man aged 25-45 years with COVID-19, enrolled during active disease.

Only a few counts were recorded for this clone. The chain employs TRBV12-3 or TRBV12-4 and TRBJ1-5; perhaps TRBD1 as D (6 bases). Deletions cut 8 bases from V and 6 bases from J, with 14 bases between. CDR3 length: 13 amino acids. CDR3 nucleotides: TGTGCCAGCGAAGGGGGTTTTGGTCAGCCCCAGCATTTT. This gives the protein CASEGGFGQPQHF.

The V and J genes are TRBV27 and TRBJ2-1; 7 bases align to TRBD1. Germline lookup yields CDR1 MNHEY and CDR2 SMNVEV (reference sequence). The ends lost 4 bases at V and 14 bases at J; junction bases unmatched: 14. The CDR3 runs 14 residues. CDR3 DNA sequence: TGTGCCAGCAGTTCCTTACTCCGGGACAGAGGAGAGTTCTTC. Translation: CASSSLLRDRGEFF.

The chain couples TRBV27 to TRBJ2-7; 10 nucleotides match TRBD1. With 3 bases clipped from V and 0 bases from J, the junction kept 2 bases outside the gene matches. The CDR3 totals 15 residues. The V gene's germline CDR1 is MNHEY and CDR2 SMNVEV (reference sequence). In DNA form, the CDR3 reads TGTGCCAGCAGTTTCCGGGACAGGGGCTCCTACGAGCAGTACTTC. This gives the protein CASSFRDRGSYEQYF.

This chain links TRBV7-9 with TRBJ1-3, with unresolved D. CDR3 length equals 14 residues. Trimming pared 1 base from V and 5 bases from J, leaving 9 bases between. CDR1 SEHNR and CDR2 FQNEAQ come from the germline V gene (reference sequence). CDR3 DNA sequence: TGTGCCAGCAGCTTAGGAGGGAATAGAAACACCATATATTTT. Its translation is CASSLGGNRNTIYF.

V usage is TRBV11-1 and J usage is TRBJ1-2; 7 bases align to TRBD1. Germline V gene lookup returns CDR1 SGHAT and CDR2 FQDESV (reference sequence). CDR3 length: 12 amino acids. V lost 4 bases and J lost 14; bases outside the gene matches: 10. The CDR3 region is CASSSRTGKTTF. As DNA, the CDR3 is TGTGCCAGCAGCTCCCGGACAGGAAAAACGACCTTC.